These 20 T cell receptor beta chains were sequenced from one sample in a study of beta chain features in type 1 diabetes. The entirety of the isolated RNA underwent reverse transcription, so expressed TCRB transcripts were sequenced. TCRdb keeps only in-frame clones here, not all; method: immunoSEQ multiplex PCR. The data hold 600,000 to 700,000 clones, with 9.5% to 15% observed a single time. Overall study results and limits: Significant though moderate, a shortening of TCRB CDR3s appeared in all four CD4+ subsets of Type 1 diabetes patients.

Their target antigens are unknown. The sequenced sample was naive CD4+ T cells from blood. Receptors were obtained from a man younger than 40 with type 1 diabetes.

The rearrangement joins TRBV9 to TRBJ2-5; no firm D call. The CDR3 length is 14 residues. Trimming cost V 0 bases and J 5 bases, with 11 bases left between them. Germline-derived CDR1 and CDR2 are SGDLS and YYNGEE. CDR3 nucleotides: TGTGCCAGCAGCGTAGCCTCGGCCCGGGAGACCCAGTACTTC. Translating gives CASSVASARETQYF.

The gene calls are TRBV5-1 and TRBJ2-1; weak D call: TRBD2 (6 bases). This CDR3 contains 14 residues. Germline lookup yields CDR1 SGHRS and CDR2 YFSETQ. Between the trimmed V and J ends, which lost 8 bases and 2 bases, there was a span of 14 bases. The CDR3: CASQGGGPYNEQFF. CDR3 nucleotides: TGCGCCAGTCAGGGAGGTGGCCCCTACAATGAGCAGTTCTTC.

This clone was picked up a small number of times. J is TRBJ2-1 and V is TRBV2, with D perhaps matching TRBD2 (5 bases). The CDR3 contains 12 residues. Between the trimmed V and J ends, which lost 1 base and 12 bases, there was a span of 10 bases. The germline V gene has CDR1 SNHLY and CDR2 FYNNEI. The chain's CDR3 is CASSEDEGPQFF. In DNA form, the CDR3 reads TGTGCCAGCAGTGAAGACGAGGGCCCGCAGTTCTTC.

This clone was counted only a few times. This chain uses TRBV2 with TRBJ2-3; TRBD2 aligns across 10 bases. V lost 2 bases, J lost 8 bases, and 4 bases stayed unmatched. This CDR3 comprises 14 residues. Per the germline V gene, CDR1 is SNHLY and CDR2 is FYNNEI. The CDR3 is CASSELTSGPTQYF. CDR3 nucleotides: TGTGCCAGCAGTGAACTGACTAGCGGGCCTACGCAGTATTTT.

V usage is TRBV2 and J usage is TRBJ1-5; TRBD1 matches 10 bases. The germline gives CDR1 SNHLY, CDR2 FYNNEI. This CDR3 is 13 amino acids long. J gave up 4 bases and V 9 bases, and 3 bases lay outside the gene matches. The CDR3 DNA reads TGTGCCAGTGGGACAGGGGCGAATCAGCCCCAGCATTTT. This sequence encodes CASGTGANQPQHF.

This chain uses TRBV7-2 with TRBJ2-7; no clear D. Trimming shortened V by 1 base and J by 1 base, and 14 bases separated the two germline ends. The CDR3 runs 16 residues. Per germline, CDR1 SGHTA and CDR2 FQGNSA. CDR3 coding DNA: TGTGCCAGCAGCTTAGTGGGTGGGTCAGATTCCTACGAGCAGTACTTC. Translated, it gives CASSLVGGSDSYEQYF.

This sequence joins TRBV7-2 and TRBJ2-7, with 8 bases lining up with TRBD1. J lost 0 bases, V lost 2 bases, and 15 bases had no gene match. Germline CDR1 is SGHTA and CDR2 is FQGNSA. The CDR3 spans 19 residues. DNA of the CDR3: TGTGCCAGCAGCTTAAAGTCGGCAGGGGGCACGGGATTCTCCTACGAGCAGTACTTC. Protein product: CASSLKSAGGTGFSYEQYF.

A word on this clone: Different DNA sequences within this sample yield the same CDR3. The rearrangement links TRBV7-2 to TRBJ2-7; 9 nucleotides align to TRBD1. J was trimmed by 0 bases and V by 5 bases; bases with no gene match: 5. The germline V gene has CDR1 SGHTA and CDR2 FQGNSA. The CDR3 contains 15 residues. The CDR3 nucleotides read TGTGCCAGCAGCCCGGGACAGGGTCTCTCCTACGAGCAGTACTTC. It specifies CASSPGQGLSYEQYF.

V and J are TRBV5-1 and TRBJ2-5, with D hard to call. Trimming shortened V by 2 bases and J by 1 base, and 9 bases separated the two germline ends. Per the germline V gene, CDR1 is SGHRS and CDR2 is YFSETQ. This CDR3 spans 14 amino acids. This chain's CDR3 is CASSFDMFQETQYF. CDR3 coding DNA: TGCGCCAGCAGCTTCGACATGTTCCAAGAGACCCAGTACTTC. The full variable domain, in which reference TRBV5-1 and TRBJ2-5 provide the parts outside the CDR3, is KAGVTQTPRYLIKTRGQQVTLSCSPISGHRSVSWYQQTPGQGLQFLFEYFSETQRNKGNFPGRFSGRQFSNSRSEMNVSTLELGDSALYLCASSFDMFQETQYFGPGTRLLVL.

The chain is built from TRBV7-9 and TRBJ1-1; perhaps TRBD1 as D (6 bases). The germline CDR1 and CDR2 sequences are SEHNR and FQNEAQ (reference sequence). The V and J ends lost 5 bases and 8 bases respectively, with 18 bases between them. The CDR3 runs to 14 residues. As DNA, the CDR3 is TGTGCCAGCAGCCGAGGACAGAGGATTGGGGAAGCTTTCTTT. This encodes CASSRGQRIGEAFF.

DNA for the CDR3: TGCAGCGTTGCAGGGAGGGCCAAAAACATTCAGTACTTC. Translating it yields CSVAGRAKNIQYF. V gene TRBV29-1 combines with J gene TRBJ2-4; maybe TRBD2 (6 bases). The CDR3 is 13 amino acids. Germline assignment: CDR1 SQVTM and CDR2 ANQGSEA. Trimming removed 4 bases at V and 1 base at J, with 8 bases between.

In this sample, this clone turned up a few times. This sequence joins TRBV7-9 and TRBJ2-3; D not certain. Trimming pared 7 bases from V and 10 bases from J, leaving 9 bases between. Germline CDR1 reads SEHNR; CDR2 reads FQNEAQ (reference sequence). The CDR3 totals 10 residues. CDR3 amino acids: CASTQIAQYF. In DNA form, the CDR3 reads TGTGCCAGCACGCAGATTGCGCAGTATTTT.

The CDR3 DNA follows: TGTGCCAGCAGTCTCCGGGACACAGATACGCAGTATTTT. It translates to CASSLRDTDTQYF. The chain is built from TRBV6-4 and TRBJ2-3, with D tentatively TRBD2 (5 bases). The CDR3 length is 13 residues. V lost 5 bases, J lost 2 bases, and 8 bases lay in between. The germline CDR1 and CDR2 sequences are MRHNA and SNTAGT.

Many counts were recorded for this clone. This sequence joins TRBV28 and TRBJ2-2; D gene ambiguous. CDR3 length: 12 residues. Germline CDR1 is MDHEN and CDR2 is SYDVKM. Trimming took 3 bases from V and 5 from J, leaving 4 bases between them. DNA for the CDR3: TGTGCCAGCAGTTTTGCAACCGGGGAGCTGTTTTTT. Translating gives CASSFATGELFF. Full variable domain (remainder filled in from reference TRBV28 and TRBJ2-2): DVKVTQSSRYLVKRTGEKVFLECVQDMDHENMFWYRQDPGLGLRLIYFSYDVKMKEKGDIPEGYSVSREKKERFSLILESASTNQTSMYLCASSFATGELFFGEGSRLTVL.

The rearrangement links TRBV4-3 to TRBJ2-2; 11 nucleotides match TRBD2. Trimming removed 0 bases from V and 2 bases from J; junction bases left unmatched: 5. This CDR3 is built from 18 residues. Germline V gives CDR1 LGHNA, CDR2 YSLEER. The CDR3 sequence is CASSQEPTSGANTGELFF. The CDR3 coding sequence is TGCGCCAGCAGCCAAGAGCCGACTAGCGGGGCTAACACCGGGGAGCTGTTTTTT.

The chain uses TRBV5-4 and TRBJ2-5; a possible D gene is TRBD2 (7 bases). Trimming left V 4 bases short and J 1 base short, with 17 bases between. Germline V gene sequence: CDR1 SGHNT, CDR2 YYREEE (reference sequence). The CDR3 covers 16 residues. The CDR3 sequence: CASSAKRGGAQETQYF. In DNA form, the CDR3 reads TGTGCCAGCAGCGCCAAGAGGGGGGGCGCCCAAGAGACCCAGTACTTC.

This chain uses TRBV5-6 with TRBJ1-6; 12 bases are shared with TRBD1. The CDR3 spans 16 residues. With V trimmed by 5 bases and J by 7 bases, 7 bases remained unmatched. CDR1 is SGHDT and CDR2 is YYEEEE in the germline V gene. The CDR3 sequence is CASRTRGQGANSPLHF. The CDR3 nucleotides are TGTGCCAGCAGGACCCGGGGACAGGGGGCGAATTCACCCCTCCACTTT.

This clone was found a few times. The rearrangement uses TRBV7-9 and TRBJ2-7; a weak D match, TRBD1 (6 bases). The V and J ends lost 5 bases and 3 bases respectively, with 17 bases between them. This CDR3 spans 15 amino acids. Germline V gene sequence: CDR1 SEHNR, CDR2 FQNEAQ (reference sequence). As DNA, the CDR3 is TGTGCCAGCAGCCCCCCCCATGGCAGGGGCTACGAGCAGTACTTC. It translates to CASSPPHGRGYEQYF.

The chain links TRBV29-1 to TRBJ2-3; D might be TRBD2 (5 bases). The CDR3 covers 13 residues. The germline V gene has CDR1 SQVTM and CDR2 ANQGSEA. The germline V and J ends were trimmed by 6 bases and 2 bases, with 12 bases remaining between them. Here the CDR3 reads CSVWTGSTDTQYF. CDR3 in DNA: TGCAGCGTCTGGACGGGGTCCACAGATACGCAGTATTTT.

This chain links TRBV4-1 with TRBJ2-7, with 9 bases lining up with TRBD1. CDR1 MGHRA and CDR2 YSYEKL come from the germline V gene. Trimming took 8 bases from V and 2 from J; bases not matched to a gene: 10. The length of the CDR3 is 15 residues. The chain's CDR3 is CASGGKQGAPYEQYF. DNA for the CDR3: TGCGCCAGCGGGGGGAAACAGGGGGCCCCCTACGAGCAGTACTTC.